This T cell receptor (beta chain) is drawn from a study of blood T cell repertoires in COVID-19. Study context: Sites across the United States, Italy and Spain contributed samples from acute and convalescent COVID-19.

Categorization into cohorts depended on clinical history that participants reported. In the source study's methods: Estimates of nucleated cell counts were drawn from the amplification of reference gene primers. Clones were sequenced by immunoSEQ multiplex PCR, and TCRdb holds only the in-frame ones, with some missing. For V, J and clone size, that table is used; D and trimming come from the DNA. The table shows approximately 300,000 clones, with around 87% occurring only once. Germline CDR1 is MGHDK and CDR2 is SYGVNS. Trimming took 3 bases from V and 4 from J; bases not matched to a gene: 9. The CDR3 covers 16 residues.

Sequencing was carried out using PBMCs or T cells enriched from blood (not recorded which). The V and J genes are TRBV25-1 and TRBJ1-3, with TRBD1 matching over 7 bases. This sequence was found in a woman aged 25-40 years who had recovered from COVID-19. Here the CDR3 reads CASSDRARGPGNTIYF. The CDR3 coding sequence is TGTGCCAGCAGTGACCGCGCTAGGGGGCCAGGAAACACCATATATTTT.